The rows below give T cell receptor beta chains drawn from one sample of a study of immune cell composition in non-small cell lung cancer. Method: immunoSEQ multiplex PCR; TCRdb's copy keeps in-frame clones and lacks some. This table holds more than 15,000 clones, over 70% found once. This same sample was also taken into another study, of CD4 T cells in lung cancer.

The specimen sequenced was non-adjacent lung tissue. Source of these receptors: a human donor with non-small cell lung cancer. CDR3s include the opening cysteine and the closing phenylalanine or tryptophan. The order of the fields is V gene, J gene, clone size, D gene, CDR3 DNA, CDR3 protein. The D gene is left open where the match is weak. A clone size is listed for some rows: how often the clone was seen (once, few, many), or a class if it is expanded.

TRBV15	TRBJ1-2	.	.	TGTGCCACCAGCAGAGATCTGGGGTACTATGGCTACACCTTC	CATSRDLGYYGYTF
TRBV7-6	TRBJ1-5	.	.	TGTGCCAGCAGCCCATCGAACCGTCAAAATCAGCCCCAGCATTTT	CASSPSNRQNQPQHF
TRBV11-1	TRBJ2-6	.	.	TGTGCCAGCAGCTTATCCCAGGGAAGGGCCAACGTCCTGACTTTC	CASSLSQGRANVLTF
TRBV6-5	TRBJ1-1	.	.	TGTGCCAGCAGTTATGACCATCGCACTGAAGCTTTCTTT	CASSYDHRTEAFF
TRBV28	TRBJ2-3	.	.	TGTGCCAGCACCCCTCCGGGGGCCACCACAGATACGCAGTATTTT	CASTPPGATTDTQYF
TRBV7-6	TRBJ1-5	.	.	TGTGCCAGCAGCGGGGACCCTAGACGGCGGAGCAATCAGCCCCAGCATTTT	CASSGDPRRRSNQPQHF
TRBV7-3	TRBJ2-1	.	TRBD2	TGTGCCAGCAGCTTGGGACTATCCCGCCACAATGAGCAGTTCTTC	CASSLGLSRHNEQFF
TRBV5-4	TRBJ2-3	.	.	TGTGCCAGCAGCCTAGGGGTAGCAGATACGCAGTATTTT	CASSLGVADTQYF
TRBV6-5	TRBJ2-7	few	.	TGTGCCAGCAGTTACTCGGGAAGGCGAACCTACGAGCAGTACTTC	CASSYSGRRTYEQYF
TRBV5-4	TRBJ2-5	.	TRBD2	TGTGCCAGCAGCGCTAGCGGGGGGGGCTCACGAGAGACCCAGTACTTC	CASSASGGGSRETQYF
TRBV19	TRBJ1-2	.	TRBD1	TGTGCCAGTAGAATGAGGACAGGAGATAACTATGGCTACACCTTC	CASRMRTGDNYGYTF
TRBV30	TRBJ1-5	.	.	TGTGCCTGGAGTGGAACAGCCCTCGATCAGCCCCAGCATTTT	CAWSGTALDQPQHF
TRBV7-9	TRBJ2-1	.	.	TGTGCCAGCAGCAGAGACGTAGCGGACCAGTTCTTC	CASSRDVADQFF
TRBV6-4	TRBJ1-1	few	TRBD1	TGTGCCAGCAGTGACTCGGCAACAGGGGAAAATGAAGCTTTCTTT	CASSDSATGENEAFF
TRBV7-9	TRBJ2-3	.	.	TGTGCCAGCAGTAAAGGGGGATCCACAGATACGCAGTATTTT	CASSKGGSTDTQYF
TRBV5-1	TRBJ2-4	.	TRBD1	TGCGCCAGCAGCTCCATGCGACAGGGGGCAAACATTCAGTACTTC	CASSSMRQGANIQYF
TRBV2	TRBJ1-6	.	.	TGTGCTAGCAGTGAAGCCTTTAGGAATTCACCCCTCCACTTT	CASSEAFRNSPLHF
TRBV6-1	TRBJ2-5	.	.	TGTGCCAGCAGTGAAGTGGGCCACGTCATTTTACAAGAGACCCAGTACTTC	CASSEVGHVILQETQYF
TRBV30	TRBJ2-5	.	.	TGTGCCTGGATTTGGTCCAGGGCCGATGAGACCCAGTACTTC	CAWIWSRADETQYF
TRBV4-2	TRBJ2-5	.	TRBD1	TGTGCCAGCAGCTCGGGACAGGCACAAGAGACCCAGTACTTC	CASSSGQAQETQYF
TRBV19	TRBJ2-3	.	.	TGTGCCAGTAGTATAGGGACCCTTGTGGCAGATACGCAGTATTTT	CASSIGTLVADTQYF
TRBV19	TRBJ2-7	.	TRBD2	TGTGCCAGTAGTTCAAAGGTTAGCGGGGTCGAGCAGTACTTC	CASSSKVSGVEQYF
TRBV2	TRBJ2-5	.	TRBD1	TGTGCCAGCAGTGAGGGACAGGGGGGAACCCAGTACTTC	CASSEGQGGTQYF
TRBV19	TRBJ1-1	.	.	TGTGCCAGTAGTATGGCCAGGGACACTGAAGCTTTCTTT	CASSMARDTEAFF
TRBV5-8	TRBJ1-5	.	.	TGTGCCAGCAGCTTCTGGGAGAATCAGCCCCAGCATTTT	CASSFWENQPQHF
TRBV6-1	TRBJ2-7	.	TRBD1	TGTGCCAGCAGACCCACAGGGGTCCCCTCCTACGAGCAGTACTTC	CASRPTGVPSYEQYF
TRBV13	TRBJ2-5	.	TRBD2	TGTGCCAGCAGCTTACAAGCGGGGAGGAAAGAGACCCAGTACTTC	CASSLQAGRKETQYF
TRBV28	TRBJ2-3	.	TRBD2	TGTGCCAGCACTACGGGAGGGGCGCAAGGCACAGATACGCAGTATTTT	CASTTGGAQGTDTQYF
TRBV5-1	TRBJ1-6	.	TRBD1	TGCGCCAGCAGCCTCCAACCGGGACAGGGGACCTCGTATAATTCACCCCTCCACTTT	CASSLQPGQGTSYNSPLHF
TRBV6-6	TRBJ2-1	.	TRBD2	TGTGCCAGCGGTAGACTAGCGGGCAATGAGCAGTTCTTC	CASGRLAGNEQFF
TRBV6-6	TRBJ1-5	.	.	TGTGCCAGCAGTTACGGACAGTCCCTTCGGCCCCAGCATTTT	CASSYGQSLRPQHF
TRBV29-1	TRBJ1-1	.	.	TGCAGCGTCCGCGGAGGCAGGGTGAACACTGAAGCTTTCTTT	CSVRGGRVNTEAFF
TRBV6-5	TRBJ2-1	.	.	TGTGCCATCGGCTATGAGCAGTTCTTC	CAIGYEQFF
TRBV5-1	TRBJ1-4	.	.	TGCGCCAGCAGCCCACAAGCGCGCGGGAGTAATGAAAAACTGTTTTTT	CASSPQARGSNEKLFF
TRBV18	TRBJ1-3	.	.	TGTGCCAGCTCACCACCCCTGGGGGCAAGAGGAAACACCATATATTTT	CASSPPLGARGNTIYF
TRBV28	TRBJ1-1	.	.	TGTGCCAGCAGCCTGGGGGGGGTGGGGTTTGAGGCTTTCTTT	CASSLGGVGFEAFF
TRBV28	TRBJ1-3	few	.	TGTGCCACCAGGAGCCCCTCTGGAAACACCATATATTTT	CATRSPSGNTIYF
TRBV7-8	TRBJ2-3	.	.	TGTGCCAGCAGCTTAGGAAGGGGTGGGGACGACGGCACAGATACGCAGTATTTT	CASSLGRGGDDGTDTQYF
TRBV18	TRBJ1-6	.	.	TGTGCCAGCTCACTAGACAAAGGGGATAATTCACCCCTCCACTTT	CASSLDKGDNSPLHF